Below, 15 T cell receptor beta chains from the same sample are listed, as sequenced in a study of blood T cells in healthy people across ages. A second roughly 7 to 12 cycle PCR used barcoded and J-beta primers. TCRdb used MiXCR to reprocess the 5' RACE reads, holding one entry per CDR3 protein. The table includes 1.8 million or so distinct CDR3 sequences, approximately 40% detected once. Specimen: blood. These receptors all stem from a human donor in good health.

The CDR3 DNA sequence: TGCGCCAGCAGCCAAGAGGACGGTCAAGAGACCCAGTACTTC. Amino acids: CASSQEDGQETQYF. The chain uses TRBV4-1 and TRBJ2-5, with D unclear. CDR3 length equals 14 residues. Per germline, CDR1 MGHRA and CDR2 YSYEKL. V was shortened by 0 bases and J by 2 bases, with 7 bases between the two germline ends.

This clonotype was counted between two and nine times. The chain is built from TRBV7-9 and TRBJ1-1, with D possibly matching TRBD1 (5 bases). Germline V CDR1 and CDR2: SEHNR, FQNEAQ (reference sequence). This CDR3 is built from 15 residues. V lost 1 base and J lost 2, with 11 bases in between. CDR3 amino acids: CASSLGLGANTEAFF. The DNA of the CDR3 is TGTGCCAGCAGCTTAGGATTAGGGGCAAACACTGAAGCTTTCTTT.

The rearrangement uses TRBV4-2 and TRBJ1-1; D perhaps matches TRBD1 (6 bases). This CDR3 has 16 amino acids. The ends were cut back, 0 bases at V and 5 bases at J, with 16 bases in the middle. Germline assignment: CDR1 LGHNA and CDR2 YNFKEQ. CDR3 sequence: CASSQEEGGTNTEAFF. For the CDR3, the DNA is TGTGCCAGCAGCCAAGAGGAGGGGGGCACGAATACTGAAGCTTTCTTT.

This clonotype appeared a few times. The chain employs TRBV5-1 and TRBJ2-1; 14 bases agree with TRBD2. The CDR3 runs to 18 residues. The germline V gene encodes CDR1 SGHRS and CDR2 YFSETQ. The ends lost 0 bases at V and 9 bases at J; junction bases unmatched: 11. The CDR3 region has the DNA TGCGCCAGCAGCTTGGTCGCTAGGCGACTAGCGGGGGGGAGTGAGCAGTTCTTC. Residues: CASSLVARRLAGGSEQFF.

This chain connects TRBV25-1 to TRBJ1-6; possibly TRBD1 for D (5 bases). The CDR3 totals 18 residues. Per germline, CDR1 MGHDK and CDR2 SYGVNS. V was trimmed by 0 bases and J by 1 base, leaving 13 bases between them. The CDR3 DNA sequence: TGTGCCAGCAGTGAATATGGCCAGGGAGGGTCCTATAATTCACCCCTCCACTTT. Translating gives CASSEYGQGGSYNSPLHF.

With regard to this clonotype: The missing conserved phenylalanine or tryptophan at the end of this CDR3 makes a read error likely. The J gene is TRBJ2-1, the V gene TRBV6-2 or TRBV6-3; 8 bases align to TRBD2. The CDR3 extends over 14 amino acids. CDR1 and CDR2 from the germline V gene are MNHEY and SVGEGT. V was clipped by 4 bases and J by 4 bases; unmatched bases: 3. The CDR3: CASSSAGVYNEQFV. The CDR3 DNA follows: TGTGCCAGCAGTTCAGCGGGGGTTTACAATGAGCAGTTCGTC.

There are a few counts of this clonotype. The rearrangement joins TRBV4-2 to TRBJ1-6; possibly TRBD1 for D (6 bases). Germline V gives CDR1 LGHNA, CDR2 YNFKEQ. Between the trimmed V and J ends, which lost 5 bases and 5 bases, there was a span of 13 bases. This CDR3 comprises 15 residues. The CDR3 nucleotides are TGTGCCAGCAGCGCCGCCGGGACAAATAATTCACCCCTCCACTTT. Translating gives CASSAAGTNNSPLHF.

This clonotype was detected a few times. CDR3 protein: CASSTDRGEAEAFF. The CDR3 DNA is TGTGCCAGCAGTACAGACAGGGGTGAGGCTGAAGCTTTCTTT. The rearrangement joins TRBV12-3 or TRBV12-4 to TRBJ1-1; 8 positions match TRBD1. V dropped 5 bases and J dropped 6; count of bases not matched to a gene: 8. The CDR3 totals 14 residues.

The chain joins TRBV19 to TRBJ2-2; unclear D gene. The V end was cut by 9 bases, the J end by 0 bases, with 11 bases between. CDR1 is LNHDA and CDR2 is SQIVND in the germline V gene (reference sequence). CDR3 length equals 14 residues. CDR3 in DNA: TGTGCCAGCAGTCAAAGTACGAACACCGGGGAGCTGTTTTTT. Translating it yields CASSQSTNTGELFF.

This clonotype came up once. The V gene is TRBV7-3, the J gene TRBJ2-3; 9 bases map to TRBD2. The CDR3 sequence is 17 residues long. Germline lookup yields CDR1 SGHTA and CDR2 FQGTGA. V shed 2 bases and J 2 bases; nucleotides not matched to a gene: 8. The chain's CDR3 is CASSLEFAGGPTDTQYF. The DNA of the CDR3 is TGTGCCAGCAGCTTAGAGTTTGCGGGGGGGCCCACAGATACGCAGTATTTT.

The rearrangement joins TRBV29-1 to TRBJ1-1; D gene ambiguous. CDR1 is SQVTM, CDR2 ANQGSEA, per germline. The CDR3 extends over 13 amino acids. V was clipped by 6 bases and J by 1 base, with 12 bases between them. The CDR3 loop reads CSVFRSTNTEAFF. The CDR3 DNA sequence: TGCAGCGTCTTCAGATCGACGAACACTGAAGCTTTCTTT.

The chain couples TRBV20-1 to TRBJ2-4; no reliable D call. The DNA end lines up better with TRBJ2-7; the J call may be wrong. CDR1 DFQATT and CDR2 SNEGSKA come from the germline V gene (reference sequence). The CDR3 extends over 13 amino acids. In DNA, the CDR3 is TGCAGTGCTCCCGTCTCGACCCCGCTCGAGCAGTACTTC. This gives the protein CSAPVSTPLEQYF.

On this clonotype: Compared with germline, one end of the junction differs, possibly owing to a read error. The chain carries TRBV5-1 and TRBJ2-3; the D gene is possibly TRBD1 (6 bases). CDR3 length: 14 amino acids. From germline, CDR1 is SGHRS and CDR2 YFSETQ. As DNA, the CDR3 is TGCGCCAGCAGCTTTGAGGTAGTGACAGGTACGCAGTATTTT. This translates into CASSFEVVTGTQYF.

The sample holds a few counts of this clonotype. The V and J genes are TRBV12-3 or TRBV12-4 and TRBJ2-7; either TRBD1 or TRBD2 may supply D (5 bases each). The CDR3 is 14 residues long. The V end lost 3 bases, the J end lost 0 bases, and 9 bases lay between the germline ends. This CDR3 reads CASSFIGTSYEQYF. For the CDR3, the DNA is TGTGCCAGCAGTTTTATCGGGACCTCCTACGAGCAGTACTTC.

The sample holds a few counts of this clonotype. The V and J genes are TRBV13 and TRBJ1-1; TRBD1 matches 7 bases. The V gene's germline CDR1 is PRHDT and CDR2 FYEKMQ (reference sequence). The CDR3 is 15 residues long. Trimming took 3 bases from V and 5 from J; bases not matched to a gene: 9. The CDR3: CASSLRDRVWTEAFF. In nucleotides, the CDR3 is TGTGCCAGCAGCTTGCGCGACAGGGTTTGGACTGAAGCTTTCTTT. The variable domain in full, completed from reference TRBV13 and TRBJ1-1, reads AAGVIQSPRHLIKEKRETATLKCYPIPRHDTVYWYQQGPGQDPQFLISFYEKMQSDKGSIPDRFSAQQFSDYHSELNMSSLELGDSALYFCASSLRDRVWTEAFFGQGTRLTVV.